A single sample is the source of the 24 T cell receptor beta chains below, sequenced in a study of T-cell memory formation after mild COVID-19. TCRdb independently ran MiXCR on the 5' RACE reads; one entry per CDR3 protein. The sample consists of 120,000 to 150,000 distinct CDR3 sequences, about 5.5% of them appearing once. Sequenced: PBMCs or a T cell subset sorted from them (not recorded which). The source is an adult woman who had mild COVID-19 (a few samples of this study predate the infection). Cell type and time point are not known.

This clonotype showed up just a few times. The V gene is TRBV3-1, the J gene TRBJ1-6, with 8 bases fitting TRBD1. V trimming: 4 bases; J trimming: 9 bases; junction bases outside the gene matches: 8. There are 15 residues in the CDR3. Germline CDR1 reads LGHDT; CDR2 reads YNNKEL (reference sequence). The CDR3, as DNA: TGTGCCAGCAGCCTTAGACAGGGGAACGCTTCACCCCTCCACTTT. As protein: CASSLRQGNASPLHF.

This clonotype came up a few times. This CDR3 reads CASSSGQKGIQPQHF. The DNA for the CDR3 is TGTGCCAGCAGTTCGGGACAGAAGGGGATCCAACCCCAGCATTTT. J is TRBJ1-5 and V is TRBV12-3 or TRBV12-4; 7 bases are shared with TRBD1. The CDR3 consists of 15 residues. V was clipped by 4 bases and J by 10 bases; unmatched bases: 13.

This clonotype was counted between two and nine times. CDR3 sequence reads: CASRRQGRSYEQYF. The CDR3 DNA reads TGTGCCAGCAGGCGACAGGGAAGGAGCTACGAGCAGTACTTC. This rearrangement joins TRBV6-2 or TRBV6-3 to TRBJ2-7, with 7 bases fitting TRBD1. Per germline, CDR1 MNHEY and CDR2 SVGEGT. Germline trimming cut 6 bases from V and 3 bases from J; bases unmatched to any gene: 8. CDR3 length equals 14 residues.

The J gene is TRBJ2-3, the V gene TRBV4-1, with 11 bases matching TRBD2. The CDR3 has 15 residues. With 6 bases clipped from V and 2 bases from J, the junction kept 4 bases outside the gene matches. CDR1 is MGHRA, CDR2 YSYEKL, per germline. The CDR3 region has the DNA TGCGCCAGCAGGGCACTAGCGGGGGCCACAGATACGCAGTATTTT. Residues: CASRALAGATDTQYF.

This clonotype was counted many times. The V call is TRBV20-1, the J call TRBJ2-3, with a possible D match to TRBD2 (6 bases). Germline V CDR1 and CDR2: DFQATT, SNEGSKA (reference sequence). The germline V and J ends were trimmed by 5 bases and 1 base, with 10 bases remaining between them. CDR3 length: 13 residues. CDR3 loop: CSAPGVGTDTQYF. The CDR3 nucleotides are TGCAGTGCTCCGGGGGTTGGCACAGATACGCAGTATTTT.

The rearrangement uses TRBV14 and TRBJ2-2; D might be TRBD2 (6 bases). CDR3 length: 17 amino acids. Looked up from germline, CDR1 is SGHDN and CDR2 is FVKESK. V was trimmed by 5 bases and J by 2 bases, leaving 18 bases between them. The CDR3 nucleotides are TGTGCCAGCAGCACGCAGACTAGTGGAGTTAACACCGGGGAGCTGTTTTTT. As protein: CASSTQTSGVNTGELFF.

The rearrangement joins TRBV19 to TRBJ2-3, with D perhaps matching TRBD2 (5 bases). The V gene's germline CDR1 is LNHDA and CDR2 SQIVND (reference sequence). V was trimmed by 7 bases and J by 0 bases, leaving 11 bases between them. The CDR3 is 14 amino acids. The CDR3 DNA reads TGTGCCAGTACCCCTCCGGGGAGCACAGATACGCAGTATTTT. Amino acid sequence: CASTPPGSTDTQYF.

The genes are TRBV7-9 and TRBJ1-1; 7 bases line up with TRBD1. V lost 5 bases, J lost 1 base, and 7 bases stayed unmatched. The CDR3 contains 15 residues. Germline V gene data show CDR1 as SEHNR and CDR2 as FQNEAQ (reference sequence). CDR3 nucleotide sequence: TGTGCCAGCAGCCCGTCCGGGACAGAGAACACTGAAGCTTTCTTT. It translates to CASSPSGTENTEAFF.

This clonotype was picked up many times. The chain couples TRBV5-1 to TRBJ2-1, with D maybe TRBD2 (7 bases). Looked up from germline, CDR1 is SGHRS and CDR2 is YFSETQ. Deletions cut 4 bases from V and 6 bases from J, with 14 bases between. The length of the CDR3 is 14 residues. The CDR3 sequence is CASSPGGAFNEQFF. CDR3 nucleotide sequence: TGCGCCAGCAGCCCTGGGGGGGCCTTCAATGAGCAGTTCTTC.

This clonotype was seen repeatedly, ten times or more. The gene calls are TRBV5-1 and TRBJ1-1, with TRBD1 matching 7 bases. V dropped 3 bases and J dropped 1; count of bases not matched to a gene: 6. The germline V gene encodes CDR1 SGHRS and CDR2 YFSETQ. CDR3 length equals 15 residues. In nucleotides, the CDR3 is TGCGCCAGCAGCTCCGGGACAGTTAAGAACACTGAAGCTTTCTTT. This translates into CASSSGTVKNTEAFF.

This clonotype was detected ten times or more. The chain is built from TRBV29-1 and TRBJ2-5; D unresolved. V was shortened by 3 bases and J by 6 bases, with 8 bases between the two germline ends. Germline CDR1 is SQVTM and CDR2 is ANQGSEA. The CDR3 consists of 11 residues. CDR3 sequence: CSVDGVQTQYF. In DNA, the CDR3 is TGCAGCGTTGATGGGGTGCAGACCCAGTACTTC.

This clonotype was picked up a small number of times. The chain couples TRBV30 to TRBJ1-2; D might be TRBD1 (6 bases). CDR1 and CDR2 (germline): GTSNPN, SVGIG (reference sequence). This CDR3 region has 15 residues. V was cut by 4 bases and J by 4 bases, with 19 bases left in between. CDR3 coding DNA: TGTGCCTGGATTGCATCTCAGGGGCCTCGCTATGGCTACACCTTC. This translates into CAWIASQGPRYGYTF.

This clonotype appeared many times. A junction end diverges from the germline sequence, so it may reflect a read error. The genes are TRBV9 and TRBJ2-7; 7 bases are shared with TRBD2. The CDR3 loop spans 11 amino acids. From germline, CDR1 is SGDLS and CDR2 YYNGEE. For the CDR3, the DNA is TGTGCCATGATCCTTGGGCGGGGGACTTTTTTC. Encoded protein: CAMILGRGTFF.

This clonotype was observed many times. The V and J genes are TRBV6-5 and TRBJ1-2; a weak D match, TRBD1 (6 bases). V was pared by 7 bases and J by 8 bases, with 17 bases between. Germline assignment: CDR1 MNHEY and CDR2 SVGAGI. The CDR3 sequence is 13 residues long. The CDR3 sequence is CASKPRGQRGYTF. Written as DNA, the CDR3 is TGTGCCAGCAAGCCCCGGGGGCAAAGGGGCTACACCTTC.

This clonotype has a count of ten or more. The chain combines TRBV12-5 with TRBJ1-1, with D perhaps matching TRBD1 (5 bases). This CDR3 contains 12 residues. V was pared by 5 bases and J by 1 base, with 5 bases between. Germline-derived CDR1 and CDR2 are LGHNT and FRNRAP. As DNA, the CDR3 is TGTGCTAGTGGTCAGGGGAACACTGAAGCTTTCTTT. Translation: CASGQGNTEAFF.

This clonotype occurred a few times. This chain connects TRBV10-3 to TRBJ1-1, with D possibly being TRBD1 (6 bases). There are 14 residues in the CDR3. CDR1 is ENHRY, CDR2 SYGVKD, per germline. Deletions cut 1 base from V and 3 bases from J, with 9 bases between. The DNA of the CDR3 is TGTGCCATCAGTGAGTTCCAGGGGCACACTGAAGCTTTCTTT. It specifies CAISEFQGHTEAFF.

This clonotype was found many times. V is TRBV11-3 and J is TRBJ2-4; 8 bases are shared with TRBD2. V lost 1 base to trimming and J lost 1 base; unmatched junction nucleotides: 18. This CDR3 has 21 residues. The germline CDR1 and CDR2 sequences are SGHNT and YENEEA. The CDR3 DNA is TGTGCCAGCAGCTTAGGAGGTAGCGGGATCGGGCTGGGGGCGGCCAAAAACATTCAGTACTTC. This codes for CASSLGGSGIGLGAAKNIQYF.

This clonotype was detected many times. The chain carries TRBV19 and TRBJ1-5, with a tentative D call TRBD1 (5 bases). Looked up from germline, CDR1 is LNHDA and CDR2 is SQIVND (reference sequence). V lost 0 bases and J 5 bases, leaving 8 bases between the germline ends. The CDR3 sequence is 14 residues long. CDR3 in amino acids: CASSIDPGDQPQHF. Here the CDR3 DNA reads TGTGCCAGTAGTATAGATCCGGGGGATCAGCCCCAGCATTTT.

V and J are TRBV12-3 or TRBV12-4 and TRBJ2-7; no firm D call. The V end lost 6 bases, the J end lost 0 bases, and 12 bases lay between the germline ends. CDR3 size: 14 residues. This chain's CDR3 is CASRISSSSYEQYF. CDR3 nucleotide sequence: TGTGCCAGCAGAATTAGCTCGAGCTCCTACGAGCAGTACTTC.

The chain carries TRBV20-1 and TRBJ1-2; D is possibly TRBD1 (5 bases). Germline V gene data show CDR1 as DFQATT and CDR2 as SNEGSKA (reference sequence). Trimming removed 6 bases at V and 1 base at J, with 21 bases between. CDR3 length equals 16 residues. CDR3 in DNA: TGCAGTGCAAAGCCCACTGGGGACTACATTAACTATGGCTACACCTTC. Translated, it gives CSAKPTGDYINYGYTF.

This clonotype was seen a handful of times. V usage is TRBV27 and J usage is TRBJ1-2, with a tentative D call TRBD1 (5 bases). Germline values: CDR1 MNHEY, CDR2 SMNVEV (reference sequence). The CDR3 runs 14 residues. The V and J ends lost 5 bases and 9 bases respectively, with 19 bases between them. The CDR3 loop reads CASSLYPGPRSYTF. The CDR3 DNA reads TGTGCCAGCAGTCTGTATCCGGGACCCCGGAGCTACACCTTC.

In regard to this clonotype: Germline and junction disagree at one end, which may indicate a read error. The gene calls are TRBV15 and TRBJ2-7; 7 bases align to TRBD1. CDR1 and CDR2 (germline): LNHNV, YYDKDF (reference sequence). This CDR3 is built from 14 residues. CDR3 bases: TGTGCCACCAGCAGAGTCAGGGGGAGCTACGAGAAGTACTTC. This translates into CATSRVRGSYEKYF.

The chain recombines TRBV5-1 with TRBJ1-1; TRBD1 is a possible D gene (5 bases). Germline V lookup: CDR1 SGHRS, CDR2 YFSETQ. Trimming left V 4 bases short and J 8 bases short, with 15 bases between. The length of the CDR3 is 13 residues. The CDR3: CASSPYQGGEAFF. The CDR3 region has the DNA TGCGCCAGCAGCCCTTATCAGGGCGGAGAAGCTTTCTTT.

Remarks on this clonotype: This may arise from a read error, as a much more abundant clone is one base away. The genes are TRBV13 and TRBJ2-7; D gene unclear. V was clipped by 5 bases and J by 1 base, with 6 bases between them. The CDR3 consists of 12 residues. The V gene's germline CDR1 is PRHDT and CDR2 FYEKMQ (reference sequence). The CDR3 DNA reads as TGTGCCAGCAGCGAAGGATCCTACGAGCAGTACTTC. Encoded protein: CASSEGSYEQYF.